The source of this TCR beta chain is a study of blood T cells in healthy people across ages. Trimming cost V 0 bases and J 2 bases; bases outside gene matches: 14. The CDR3 sequence is 19 residues long. Germline CDR1 and CDR2: MNHEY and SMNVEV (reference sequence). Next came a second PCR, run for about 6 to 12 cycles, which used a sample-barcoded 5' primer along with a J-beta primer mix. Template switching added a 12-random-nucleotide identifier to every cDNA molecule. Using its own MiXCR run on the 5' RACE reads, TCRdb lists one record per CDR3 protein. The table has approximately 360,000 distinct CDR3 sequences, roughly half seen once.

Sequencing was done on a sample of blood. The receptor was derived from a man in his 60s in good health. The chain couples TRBV27 to TRBJ2-7, with 9 bases matching TRBD2. The CDR3 loop reads CASSLSFGGQGLAPYEQYF. The CDR3, as DNA: TGTGCCAGCAGTTTATCGTTTGGGGGACAAGGACTAGCGCCCTACGAGCAGTACTTC.